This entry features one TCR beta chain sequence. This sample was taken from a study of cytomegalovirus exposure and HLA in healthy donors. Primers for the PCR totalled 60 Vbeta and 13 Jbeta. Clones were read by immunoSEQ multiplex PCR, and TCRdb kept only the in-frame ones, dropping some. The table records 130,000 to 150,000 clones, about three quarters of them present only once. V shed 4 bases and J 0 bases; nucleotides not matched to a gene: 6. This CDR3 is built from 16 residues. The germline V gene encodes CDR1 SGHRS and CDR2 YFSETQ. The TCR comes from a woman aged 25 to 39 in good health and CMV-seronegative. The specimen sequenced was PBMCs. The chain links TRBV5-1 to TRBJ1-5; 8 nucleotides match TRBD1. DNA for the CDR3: TGCGCCAGCAGCCTGGGACAGGACAATAGCAATCAGCCCCAGCATTTT. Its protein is CASSLGQDNSNQPQHF. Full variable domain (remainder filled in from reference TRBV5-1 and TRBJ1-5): KAGVTQTPRYLIKTRGQQVTLSCSPISGHRSVSWYQQTPGQGLQFLFEYFSETQRNKGNFPGRFSGRQFSNSRSEMNVSTLELGDSALYLCASSLGQDNSNQPQHFGDGTRLSIL.